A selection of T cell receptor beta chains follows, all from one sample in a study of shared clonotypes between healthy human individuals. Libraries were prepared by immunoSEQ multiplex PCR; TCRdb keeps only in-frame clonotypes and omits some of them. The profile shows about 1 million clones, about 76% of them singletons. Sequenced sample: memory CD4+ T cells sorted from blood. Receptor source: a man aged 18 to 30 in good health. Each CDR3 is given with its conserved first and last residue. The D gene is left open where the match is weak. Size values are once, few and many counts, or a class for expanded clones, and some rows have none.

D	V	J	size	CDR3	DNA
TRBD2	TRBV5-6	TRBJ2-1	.	CASSLRPSGMYNEQFF	TGTGCCAGCAGCTTAAGGCCTAGCGGGATGTACAATGAGCAGTTCTTC
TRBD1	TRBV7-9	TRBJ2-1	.	CASSLEAGTGGSYNEQFF	TGTGCCAGCAGCTTAGAAGCGGGGACAGGGGGTTCCTACAATGAGCAGTTCTTC
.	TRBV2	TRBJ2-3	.	CATKFSGTDTQYF	TGTGCCACCAAATTTAGCGGCACAGATACGCAGTATTTT
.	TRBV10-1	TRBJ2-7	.	CASSPLSHSGRYF	TGCGCCAGCAGTCCCCTATCGCACAGTGGCCGGTACTTC
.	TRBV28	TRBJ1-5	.	CAIKTQGGSNQPQHF	TGTGCCATCAAGACCCAGGGAGGGAGCAATCAGCCCCAGCATTTT
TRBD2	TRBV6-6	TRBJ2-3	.	CASSYDASGGVDTQYF	TGTGCCAGCAGTTACGACGCTAGCGGGGGTGTAGATACGCAGTATTTT
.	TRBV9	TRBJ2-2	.	CASSVRDGRNTGELFF	TGTGCCAGCAGCGTCCGGGACGGGAGGAACACCGGGGAGCTGTTTTTT
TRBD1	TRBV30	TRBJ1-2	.	CAWSPWGQGADGYTF	TGTGCCTGGAGTCCATGGGGACAGGGGGCCGATGGCTACACCTTC
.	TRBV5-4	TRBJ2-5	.	CASSVDRSPGMRTQYF	TGTGCCAGCAGCGTTGACAGGTCCCCGGGGATGAGAACCCAGTACTTC
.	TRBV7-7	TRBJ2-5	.	CASSFYGGWETQYF	TGTGCTAGCAGCTTTTACGGGGGTTGGGAGACCCAGTACTTC
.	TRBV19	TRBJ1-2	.	CASRSSEVRGYTF	TGTGCCAGTAGGTCTTCTGAGGTGCGGGGCTACACCTTC
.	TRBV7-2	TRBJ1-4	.	CASSGQKIATNEKLFF	TGTGCCAGCAGTGGCCAGAAGATTGCAACTAATGAAAAACTGTTTTTT
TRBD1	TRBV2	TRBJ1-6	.	CASTPQGAGSPLHF	TGTGCCAGCACCCCCCAGGGGGCGGGATCACCCCTCCACTTT
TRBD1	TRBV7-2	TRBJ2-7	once	CASSRGQQYEQYF	TGTGCCAGCAGCCGGGGACAGCAGTACGAGCAGTACTTC
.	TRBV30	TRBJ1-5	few	CAWSVSENQPQHF	TGTGCCTGGAGTGTGTCGGAAAATCAGCCCCAGCATTTT
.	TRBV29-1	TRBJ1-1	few	CSVGEANTEAFF	TGCAGCGTTGGCGAGGCGAACACTGAAGCTTTCTTT
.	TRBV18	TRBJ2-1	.	CASSPLLATQGEQFF	TGTGCCAGCTCACCACTCCTAGCGACGCAAGGTGAGCAGTTCTTC
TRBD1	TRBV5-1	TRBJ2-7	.	CASSNRPAGTGGSEQYF	TGCGCCAGCAGCAACCGACCCGCCGGGACAGGGGGCTCCGAGCAGTACTTC
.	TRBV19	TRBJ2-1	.	CASKGRRDNEQFF	TGTGCCAGTAAGGGGCGGAGGGACAATGAGCAGTTCTTC
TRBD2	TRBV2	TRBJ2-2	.	CASSGLAGVLDTGELFF	TGTGCCAGTTCCGGACTAGCGGGAGTCTTAGACACTGGGGAGCTGTTTTTT
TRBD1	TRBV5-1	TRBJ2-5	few	CASSALDRVPETQYF	TGCGCCAGCAGCGCCTTAGACAGGGTCCCGGAGACCCAGTACTTC
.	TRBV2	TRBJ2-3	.	CASGSRRDSADTQYF	TGTGCCAGCGGGTCTCGTCGGGATTCTGCAGATACGCAGTATTTT
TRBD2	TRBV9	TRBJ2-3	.	CASTAGGSDTQYF	TGTGCCAGCACCGCGGGGGGGTCAGATACGCAGTATTTT
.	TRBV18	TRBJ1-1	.	CASSPSGRQNTEAFF	TGTGCCAGCTCCCCCTCAGGGCGCCAAAACACTGAAGCTTTCTTT
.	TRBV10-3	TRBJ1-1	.	CAISESGRNTEAFF	TGTGCCATCAGTGAATCGGGCAGGAACACTGAAGCTTTCTTT
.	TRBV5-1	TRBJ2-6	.	CASSLDGSGANVLTF	TGCGCCAGCAGCTTGGACGGGTCCGGGGCCAACGTCCTGACTTTC
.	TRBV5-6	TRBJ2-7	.	CASSSVTPRLYEQYF	TGTGCCAGCAGCTCCGTCACACCTAGGCTATACGAGCAGTACTTC
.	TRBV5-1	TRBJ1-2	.	CASSLVGENNYGYTF	TGCGCCAGCAGCTTGGTAGGGGAGAACAACTATGGCTACACCTTC
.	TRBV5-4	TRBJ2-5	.	CASSPSGETQYF	TGTGCCAGCAGCCCTTCAGGAGAGACCCAGTACTTC
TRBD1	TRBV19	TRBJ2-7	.	CASSMGTGGVYEQYF	TGTGCCAGTAGTATGGGGACAGGGGGCGTCTACGAGCAGTACTTC
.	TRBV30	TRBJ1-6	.	CAWSVGTDNSPLHF	TGTGCCTGGAGTGTGGGAACCGATAATTCACCCCTCCACTTT
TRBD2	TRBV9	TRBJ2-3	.	CASSVDAGGVTDTQYF	TGTGCCAGCAGCGTAGACGCGGGAGGTGTTACAGATACGCAGTATTTT
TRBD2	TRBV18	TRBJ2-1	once	CASSTGGGGADEQFF	TGTGCCAGCTCCACCGGGGGCGGGGGGGCCGATGAGCAGTTCTTC
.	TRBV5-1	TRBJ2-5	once	CASSRNPVGETQYF	TGCGCCAGCAGCAGGAACCCGGTGGGAGAGACCCAGTACTTC
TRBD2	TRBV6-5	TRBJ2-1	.	CASSYGGRANNEQFF	TGTGCCAGCAGTTACGGCGGGAGGGCCAACAATGAGCAGTTCTTC
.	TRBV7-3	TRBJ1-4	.	CASSLMASNEKLFF	TGTGCCAGCAGCTTAATGGCCAGTAATGAAAAACTGTTTTTT
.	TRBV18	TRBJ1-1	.	CASSPDGTAAFF	TGTGCCAGCTCACCAGACGGGACTGCAGCTTTCTTT
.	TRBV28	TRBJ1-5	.	CASSSRRGSPNQPQHF	TGTGCCAGCAGTTCCCGAAGGGGTTCACCCAATCAGCCCCAGCATTTT
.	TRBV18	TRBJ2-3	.	CASSAGTDTQYF	TGTGCCAGCTCAGCTGGCACAGATACGCAGTATTTT
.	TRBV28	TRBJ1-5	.	CASTYSNQPQHF	TGTGCCAGCACCTATAGCAATCAGCCCCAGCATTTT
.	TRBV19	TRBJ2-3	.	CASSIGWGRFADTQYF	TGTGCCAGTAGTATAGGGTGGGGGCGTTTTGCAGATACGCAGTATTTT
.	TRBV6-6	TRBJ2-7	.	CASSSTAYEQYF	TGTGCCAGCAGTTCGACAGCCTACGAGCAGTACTTC
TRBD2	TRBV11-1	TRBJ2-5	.	CASSHTSGGPETQYF	TGTGCCAGCAGCCACACTAGCGGGGGTCCAGAGACCCAGTACTTC
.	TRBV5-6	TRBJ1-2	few	CASSTGRGLRVGYTF	TGTGCCAGCAGCACCGGAAGGGGTTTGCGCGTCGGCTACACCTTC
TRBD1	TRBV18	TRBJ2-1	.	CASSPTGTGGNEQFF	TGTGCCAGCTCACCAACCGGGACAGGGGGTAATGAGCAGTTCTTC
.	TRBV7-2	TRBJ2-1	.	CASSLGTHDNEQFF	TGTGCCAGCAGCTTGGGGACTCACGACAATGAGCAGTTCTTC
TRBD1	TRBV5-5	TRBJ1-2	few	CASSHSTGGYGYTF	TGTGCCAGCAGCCACTCGACAGGGGGGTATGGCTACACCTTC
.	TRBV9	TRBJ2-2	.	CASSPRTVNTGELFF	TGTGCCAGCAGCCCTAGGACGGTTAACACCGGGGAGCTGTTTTTT
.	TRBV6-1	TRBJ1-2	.	CASSEARGYGYTF	TGTGCCAGCAGTGAAGCTAGGGGATATGGCTACACCTTC
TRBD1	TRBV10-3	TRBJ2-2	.	CAISDFGGQGGTGELFF	TGTGCCATCAGTGACTTCGGTGGACAGGGGGGGACCGGGGAGCTGTTTTTT
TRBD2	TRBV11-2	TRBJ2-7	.	CASSLGRSGYEQYF	TGTGCCAGTTCCCTCGGGAGGTCGGGCTACGAGCAGTACTTC
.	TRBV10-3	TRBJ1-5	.	CAISESRDGNQPQHF	TGTGCCATCAGTGAGTCGAGGGACGGCAATCAGCCCCAGCATTTT
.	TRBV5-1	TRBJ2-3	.	CASSPGTTDTQYF	TGCGCCAGCAGCCCCGGCACAACAGATACGCAGTATTTT
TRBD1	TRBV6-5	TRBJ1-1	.	CASSYFGTVNTEAFF	TGTGCCAGCAGTTACTTCGGGACAGTGAACACTGAAGCTTTCTTT
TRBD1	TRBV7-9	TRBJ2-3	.	CASSLDRAADTQYF	TGTGCCAGCAGCCTTGACAGGGCGGCAGATACGCAGTATTTT